The clone carrying this T cell receptor beta chain is a singleton in its sample. The target antigen is unknown. After removal of 7 bases from V and 5 bases from J, the junction contained 9 bases not matched to a gene. The CDR3 consists of 15 residues. Germline-derived CDR1 and CDR2 are SNHLY and FYNNEI. This entry comes from a study of shared clonotypes between healthy human individuals. Background on the study: Per donor, CD8 memory used one plate, CD8 naive used two, CD4 memory used three and CD4 naive used three. Study-level points and caveats: Generally, naive subsets came out with larger estimated richness than memory subsets. Clonotype sharing across donors was expected to vary with sequencing depth.

Original methodology: Quality scores were absent from the junction-only immunoSEQ sequences, so filtering differed. Measured with immunoSEQ multiplex PCR; TCRdb has only the in-frame clones, and not every one. V, J and clone size were drawn from that table, and D and trimming were deduced from the DNA. The sample lists approximately 2.4 million clones; around 95% were seen once. This chain joins TRBV2 and TRBJ2-1, with TRBD2 identical over 9 bases. The receptor's source is a man aged 18 to 29 in good health. The specimen sequenced was naive CD4+ T cells sorted from blood. Subset defined: CD45RA+ positively selected. The CDR3 region has the DNA TGTGCCAGCACCTCTAAACTAGCGGGTAACAATGAGCAGTTCTTC. The encoded protein is CASTSKLAGNNEQFF.